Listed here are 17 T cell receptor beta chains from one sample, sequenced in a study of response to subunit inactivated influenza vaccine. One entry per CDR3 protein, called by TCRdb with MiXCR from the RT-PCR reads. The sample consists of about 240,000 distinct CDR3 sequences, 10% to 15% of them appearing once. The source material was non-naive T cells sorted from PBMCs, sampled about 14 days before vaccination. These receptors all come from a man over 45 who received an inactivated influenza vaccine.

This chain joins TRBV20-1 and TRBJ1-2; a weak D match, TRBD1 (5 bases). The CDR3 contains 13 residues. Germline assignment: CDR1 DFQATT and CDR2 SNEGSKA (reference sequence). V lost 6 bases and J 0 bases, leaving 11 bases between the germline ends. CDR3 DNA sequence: TGCAGTGCGGGGGGATCAGCTAACTATGGCTACACCTTC. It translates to CSAGGSANYGYTF.

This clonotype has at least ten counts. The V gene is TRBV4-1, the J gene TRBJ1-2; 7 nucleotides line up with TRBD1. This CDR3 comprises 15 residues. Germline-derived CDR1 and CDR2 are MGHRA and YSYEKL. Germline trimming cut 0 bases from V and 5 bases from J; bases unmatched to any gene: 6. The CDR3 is CASSQDRGGAYGYTF. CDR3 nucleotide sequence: TGCGCCAGCAGCCAAGATAGAGGGGGCGCTTATGGCTACACCTTC.

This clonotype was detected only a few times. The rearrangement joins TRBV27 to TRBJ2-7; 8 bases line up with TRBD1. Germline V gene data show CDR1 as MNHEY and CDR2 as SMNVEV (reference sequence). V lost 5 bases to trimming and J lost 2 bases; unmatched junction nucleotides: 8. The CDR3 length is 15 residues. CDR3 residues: CASSPRDRPTYEQYF. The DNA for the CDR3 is TGTGCCAGCAGTCCTCGGGACAGGCCGACCTACGAGCAGTACTTC.

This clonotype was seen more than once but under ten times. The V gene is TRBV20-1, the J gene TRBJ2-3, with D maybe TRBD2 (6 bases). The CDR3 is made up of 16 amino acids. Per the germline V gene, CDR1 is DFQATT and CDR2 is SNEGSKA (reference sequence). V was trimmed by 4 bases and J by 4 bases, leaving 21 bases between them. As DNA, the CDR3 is TGCAGTGCTACCCCTGTGGCGGGGTTTGACTCAGATACGCAGTATTTT. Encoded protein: CSATPVAGFDSDTQYF.

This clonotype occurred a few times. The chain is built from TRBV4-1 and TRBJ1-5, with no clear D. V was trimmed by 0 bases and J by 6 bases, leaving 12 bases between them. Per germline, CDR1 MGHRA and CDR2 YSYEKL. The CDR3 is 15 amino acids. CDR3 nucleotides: TGCGCCAGCAGCCAAGACTCCCGGAGAAGTCAGCCCCAGCATTTT. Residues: CASSQDSRRSQPQHF.

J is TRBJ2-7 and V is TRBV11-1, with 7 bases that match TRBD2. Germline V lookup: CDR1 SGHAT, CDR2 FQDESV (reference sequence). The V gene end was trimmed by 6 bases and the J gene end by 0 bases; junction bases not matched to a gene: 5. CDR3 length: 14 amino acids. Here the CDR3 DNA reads TGTGCCAGCAGTAGGGACTATCGCTCCTACGAGCAGTACTTC. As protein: CASSRDYRSYEQYF.

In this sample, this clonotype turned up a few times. The DNA for the CDR3 is TGTGCCAGCAGTTCCTTTGATTCACCCCTCCACTTT. Amino acids: CASSSFDSPLHF. V gene TRBV28 combines with J gene TRBJ1-6; no clear D. This CDR3 comprises 12 residues. Trimming removed 4 bases from V and 8 bases from J, with 6 bases in between. Germline CDR1 is MDHEN and CDR2 is SYDVKM.

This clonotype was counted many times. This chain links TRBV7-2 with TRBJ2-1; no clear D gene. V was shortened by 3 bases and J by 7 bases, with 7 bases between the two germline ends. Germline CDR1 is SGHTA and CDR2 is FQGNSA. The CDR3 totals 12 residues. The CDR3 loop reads CASSFALNEQFF. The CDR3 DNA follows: TGTGCCAGCAGCTTTGCTCTGAATGAGCAGTTCTTC. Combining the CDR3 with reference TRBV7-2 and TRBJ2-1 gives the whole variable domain GAGVSQSPSNKVTEKGKDVELRCDPISGHTALYWYRQSLGQGLEFLIYFQGNSAPDKSGLPSDRFSAERTGGSVSTLTIQRTQQEDSAVYLCASSFALNEQFFGPGTRLTVL.

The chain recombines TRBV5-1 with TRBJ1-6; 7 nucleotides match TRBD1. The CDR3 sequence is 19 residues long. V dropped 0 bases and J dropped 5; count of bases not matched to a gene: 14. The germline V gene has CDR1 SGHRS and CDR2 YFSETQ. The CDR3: CASSLALLDRDRDNSPLHF. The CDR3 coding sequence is TGCGCCAGCAGCTTGGCCTTACTTGACCGGGACAGAGATAATTCACCCCTCCACTTT.

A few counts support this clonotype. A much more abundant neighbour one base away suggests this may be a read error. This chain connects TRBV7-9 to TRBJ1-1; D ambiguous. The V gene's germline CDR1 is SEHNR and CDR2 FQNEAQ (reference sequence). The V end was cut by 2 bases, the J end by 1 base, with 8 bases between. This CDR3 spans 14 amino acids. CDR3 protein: CASSLRMENTEAFF. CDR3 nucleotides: TGTGCCAGCAGCTTACGTATGGAGAACACTGAAGCTTTCTTT.

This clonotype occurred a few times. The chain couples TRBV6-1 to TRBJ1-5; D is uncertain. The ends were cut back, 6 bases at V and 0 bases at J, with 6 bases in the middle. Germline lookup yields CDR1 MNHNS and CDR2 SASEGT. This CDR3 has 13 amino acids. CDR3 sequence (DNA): TGTGCCAGCAGACGGAGTAGCAATCAGCCCCAGCATTTT. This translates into CASRRSSNQPQHF.

This CDR3 is CASSSGASDEQFF. The CDR3 DNA reads TGTGCCAGCAGTTCGGGAGCTTCGGATGAGCAGTTCTTC. The chain carries TRBV11-3 and TRBJ2-1; D is perhaps TRBD2 (6 bases). The CDR3 totals 13 residues. Germline CDR1 SGHNT, CDR2 YENEEA. The V end lost 6 bases, the J end lost 8 bases, and 14 bases lay between the germline ends.

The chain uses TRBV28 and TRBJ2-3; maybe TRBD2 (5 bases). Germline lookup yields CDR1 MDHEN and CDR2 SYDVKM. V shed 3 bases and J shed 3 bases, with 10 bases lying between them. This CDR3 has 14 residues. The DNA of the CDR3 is TGTGCCAGCAGTTTGGGGAGTTATACAGATACGCAGTATTTT. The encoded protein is CASSLGSYTDTQYF.

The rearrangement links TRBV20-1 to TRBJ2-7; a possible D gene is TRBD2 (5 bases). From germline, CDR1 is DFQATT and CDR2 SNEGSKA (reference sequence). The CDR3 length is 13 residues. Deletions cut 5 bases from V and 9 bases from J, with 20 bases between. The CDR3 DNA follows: TGCAGTGCTGTGATAGCTGGGCGTGAGGGGCAGTACTTC. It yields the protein CSAVIAGREGQYF.

Written as DNA, the CDR3 is TGTGCCAGCAGTTTGGCGGGAGTGTTGTATGAGCAGTTCTTC. Amino acids: CASSLAGVLYEQFF. The chain couples TRBV27 to TRBJ2-1, with 7 bases lining up with TRBD2. The CDR3 consists of 14 residues. Germline values: CDR1 MNHEY, CDR2 SMNVEV (reference sequence). The V segment lost 3 bases and the J segment 8 bases; nucleotides outside the gene matches: 7.

CDR3 coding DNA: TGCAGTGGACGGAGGGCTTCAGGCGAGCAGTACTTC. Translated: CSGRRASGEQYF. The rearrangement joins TRBV20-1 to TRBJ2-7, with a tentative D call TRBD2 (6 bases). Germline assignment: CDR1 DFQATT and CDR2 SNEGSKA (reference sequence). This CDR3 region has 12 residues. V was pared by 7 bases and J by 6 bases, with 16 bases between.

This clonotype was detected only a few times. The CDR3 sequence is CASSPRTGGNEKLFF. Written as DNA, the CDR3 is TGCGCCAGCAGCCCCCGGACAGGGGGGAATGAAAAACTGTTTTTT. The rearrangement links TRBV4-1 to TRBJ1-4, with TRBD1 identical over 10 bases. The CDR3 runs 15 residues. From germline, CDR1 is MGHRA and CDR2 YSYEKL. V trimming: 4 bases; J trimming: 5 bases; junction bases outside the gene matches: 4.